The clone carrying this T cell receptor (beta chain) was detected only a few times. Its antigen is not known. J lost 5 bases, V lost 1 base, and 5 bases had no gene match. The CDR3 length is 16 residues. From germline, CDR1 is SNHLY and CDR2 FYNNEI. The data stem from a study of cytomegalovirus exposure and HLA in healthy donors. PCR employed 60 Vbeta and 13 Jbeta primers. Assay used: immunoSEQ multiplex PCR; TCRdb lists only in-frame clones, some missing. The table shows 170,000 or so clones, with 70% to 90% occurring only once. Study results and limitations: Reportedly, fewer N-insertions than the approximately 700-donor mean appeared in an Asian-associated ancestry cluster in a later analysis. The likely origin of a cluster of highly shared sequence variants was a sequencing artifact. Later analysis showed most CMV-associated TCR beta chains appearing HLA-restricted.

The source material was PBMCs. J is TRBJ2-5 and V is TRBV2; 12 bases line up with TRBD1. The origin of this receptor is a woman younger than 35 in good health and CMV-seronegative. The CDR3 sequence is CASSEGDRGPWETQYF. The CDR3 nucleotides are TGTGCCAGCAGTGAAGGGGACAGGGGGCCTTGGGAGACCCAGTACTTC.